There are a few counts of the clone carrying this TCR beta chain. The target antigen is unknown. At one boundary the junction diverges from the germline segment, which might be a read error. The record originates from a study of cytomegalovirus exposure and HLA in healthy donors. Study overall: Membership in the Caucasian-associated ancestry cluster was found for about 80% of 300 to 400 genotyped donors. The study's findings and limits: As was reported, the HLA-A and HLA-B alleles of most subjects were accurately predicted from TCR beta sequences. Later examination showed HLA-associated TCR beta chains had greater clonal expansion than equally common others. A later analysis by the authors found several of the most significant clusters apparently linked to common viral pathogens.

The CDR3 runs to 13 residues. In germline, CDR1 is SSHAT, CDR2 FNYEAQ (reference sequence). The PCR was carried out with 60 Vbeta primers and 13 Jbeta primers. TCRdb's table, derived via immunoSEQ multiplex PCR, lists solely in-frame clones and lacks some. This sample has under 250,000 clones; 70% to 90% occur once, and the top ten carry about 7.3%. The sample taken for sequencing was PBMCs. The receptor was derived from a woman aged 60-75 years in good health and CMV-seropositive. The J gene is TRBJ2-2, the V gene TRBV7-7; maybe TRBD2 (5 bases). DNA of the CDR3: TGTGCTAGCAGCTTGAGGGAGACCGGGGAGCTGTTTTTT. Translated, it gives CASSLRETGELFF.